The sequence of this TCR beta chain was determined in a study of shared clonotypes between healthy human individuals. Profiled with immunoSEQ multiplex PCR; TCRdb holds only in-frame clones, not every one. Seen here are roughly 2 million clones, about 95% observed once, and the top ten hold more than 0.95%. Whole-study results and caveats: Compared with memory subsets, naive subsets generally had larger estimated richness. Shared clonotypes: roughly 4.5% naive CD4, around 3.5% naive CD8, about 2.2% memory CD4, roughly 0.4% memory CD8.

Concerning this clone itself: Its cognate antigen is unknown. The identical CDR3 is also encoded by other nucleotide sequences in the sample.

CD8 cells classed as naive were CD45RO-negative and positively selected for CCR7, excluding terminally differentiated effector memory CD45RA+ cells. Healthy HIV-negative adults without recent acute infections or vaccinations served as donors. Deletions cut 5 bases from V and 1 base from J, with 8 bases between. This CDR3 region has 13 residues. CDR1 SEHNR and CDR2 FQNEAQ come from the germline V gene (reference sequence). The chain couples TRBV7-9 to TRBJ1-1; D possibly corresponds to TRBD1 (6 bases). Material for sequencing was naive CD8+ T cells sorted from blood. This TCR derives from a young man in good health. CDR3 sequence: CASSPTGNTEAFF. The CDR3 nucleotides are TGTGCCAGCAGCCCGACAGGGAACACTGAAGCTTTCTTT.